This T cell receptor (beta chain) emerged from a study of blood T cells in healthy people across ages. Study outcomes and limitations: The recorded TCR beta diversity per million T cells decreased in a roughly linear manner with age.

V lost 3 bases and J 4 bases, leaving 13 bases between the germline ends. The CDR3 spans 15 residues. Using a J-beta primer mix together with a sample-barcoded 5' primer, a second PCR was run for about 7 to 12 cycles. Samples each returned at least 3 million CDR3-containing paired-end reads. TCRdb independently ran MiXCR on the 5' RACE reads; one entry per CDR3 protein. The table shows about 1.5 million distinct CDR3 sequences, with about 45% occurring only once. Healthy Russian Caucasian donors spanned ages about 6 to 90 years. Isolating PBMCs gave at least 6.5 million of these cells per sample. Many counts were recorded for this clonotype. Antigen: not known.

The sample taken for sequencing was blood. This rearrangement joins TRBV12-3 or TRBV12-4 to TRBJ2-1, with a possible D match to TRBD2 (6 bases). This receptor was obtained from a woman in her late teens or twenties in good health. CDR3 sequence (DNA): TGTGCCAGCAGTTTTTCGGGGGAGCCATACAATGAGCAGTTCTTC. It yields the protein CASSFSGEPYNEQFF.